This T cell receptor (beta chain) stems from a study of blood T cell repertoires in COVID-19. Turning to the study itself: Collection of acute and convalescent COVID-19 samples took place in the United States, Italy and Spain. The analysed material was cDNA or gDNA that came from T cells, B-cell-depleted T cells, or PBMCs.

Germline lookup yields CDR1 SNHLY and CDR2 FYNNEI. This CDR3 is 15 amino acids long. Trimming at V came to 8 bases and at J to 7 bases, leaving 13 bases not matched to a gene. As handled by the study authors: Nucleated cell counts were estimated from reference gene primer amplification. Data came from immunoSEQ multiplex PCR; TCRdb stores just in-frame clones and leaves some out. V and J calls and clone size come straight from that table; D and trimming were deduced from the DNA. The sample records roughly 100,000 clones, around 90% being singletons. This receptor was identified in a man aged 50 or older with active COVID-19. Sequencing input: peripheral blood. V and J are TRBV2 and TRBJ1-4, with 7 bases lining up with TRBD1. The CDR3 bases are TGTGCCAGCCAGGGACAGAAAAAGATGGGTGAAAAACTGTTTTTT. The encoded protein is CASQGQKKMGEKLFF.